One T cell receptor (beta chain) is described in this entry. Its antigen is not identified. These data come from a study of cytomegalovirus exposure and HLA in healthy donors. Study background: The 120 validation repertoires matched the approximately 700 first-cohort repertoires in platform, a later analysis reported.

The donors belonged to the roughly 110-subject validation cohort, separate from the roughly 710-subject first cohort. Clones were sequenced by immunoSEQ multiplex PCR, and TCRdb holds only the in-frame ones, with some missing. Of under 150,000 clones detected, around 87% appear once; the ten largest clones hold just under 9%. Per the germline V gene, CDR1 is LNHDA and CDR2 is SQIVND (reference sequence). The CDR3 runs 15 residues. The V and J ends lost 6 bases and 0 bases respectively, with 14 bases between them. Study-wide points: Specificity of a few CMV-associated chains for CMV antigens was verified in vitro. Overall, 164 TCR beta chains were annotated as cytomegalovirus-associated.

V gene TRBV19 combines with J gene TRBJ1-2; D not resolved. This clonotype originated in a man younger than 30 in good health and CMV-seropositive. The sample consisted of PBMCs. CDR3: CASSPGRLANYGYTF. CDR3 in DNA: TGTGCCAGTAGCCCCGGGAGGCTAGCTAACTATGGCTACACCTTC.